Listed here is a single T cell receptor (beta chain). Its antigen is undetermined. Germline assignment: CDR1 ENHRY and CDR2 SYGVKD. Trimming removed 2 bases from V and 6 bases from J; junction bases left unmatched: 4. The CDR3 runs to 15 residues. The data were obtained in a study of cytomegalovirus exposure and HLA in healthy donors. Study-level points and caveats: Most subjects had HLA-A and HLA-B alleles reportedly predicted accurately by TCR beta sequences. Donor immune exposure was known only as CMV serostatus. The productive fraction for most TCR beta V segments was about 87% or about 30% in an earlier analysis.

With 60 Vbeta and 13 Jbeta primers, the PCR was carried out. The method was immunoSEQ multiplex PCR; TCRdb's version includes in-frame clones alone and lacks a portion of them. The sample shows roughly 160,000 clones, roughly 82% of them seen only once. The TCR sequence derives from a man in his forties or fifties in good health and CMV-seropositive. The chain carries TRBV10-3 and TRBJ2-2; 9 nucleotides line up with TRBD2. Sequenced: PBMCs. CDR3 in DNA: TGTGCCATCAGTGAGGCGGGGGGGGGTCCCGGGGAGCTGTTTTTT. It yields the protein CAISEAGGGPGELFF.